This T cell receptor (beta chain) comes out of a study of OX40 agonist ivuxolimab in advanced cancers. Study outcomes and limitations: Relative to CD4+, CD8+ T cells held more expanded clones on average. At 0.1 to 3.0 mg/kg and by week 6, CD4+ and CD8+ T cells in the blood had expanded clonally.

Germline CDR1 SEHNR, CDR2 FQNEAQ (reference sequence). V lost 7 bases and J lost 7, with 10 bases in between. The CDR3 loop spans 11 amino acids. The assay was immunoSEQ multiplex PCR, and TCRdb's table has in-frame clones only and misses some. The sample has 25,000 to 35,000 clones, approximately 91% seen once. A note on this clone: No antigen is known for it.

The chain recombines TRBV7-9 with TRBJ1-1; D unclear. The clonotype comes from an adult with an advanced solid tumor such as melanoma, head and neck, liver or kidney cancer. Source: CD4+ or CD8+ T cells sorted from blood, taken in a trial of the OX40 agonist ivuxolimab. CDR3 in DNA: TGTGCCAGCACCCCCTTAGTTGAAGCTTTCTTT. This gives the protein CASTPLVEAFF.